The source of this T cell receptor (beta chain) is a study of blood T cell repertoires in COVID-19. Overall study context: PBMCs, B-cell-depleted T cells, or T cells provided the cDNA or gDNA that made up the material.

Assay used: immunoSEQ multiplex PCR; TCRdb lists only in-frame clones, some missing. The sample lists over 200,000 clones; 80% to 90% were seen once. V was pared by 3 bases and J by 2 bases, with 1 base of the junction left unmatched. This CDR3 has 13 amino acids. About this clone itself: In the same sample, other DNA sequences code for this CDR3.

Sample: peripheral blood. This clonotype was obtained from a man aged 40-55 years who had recovered from COVID-19. The J gene is TRBJ2-7, the V gene TRBV12-3 or TRBV12-4, with TRBD1 matching over 7 bases. CDR3 bases: TGTGCCAGCAGTTTGCAGGGGGCCTACGAGCAGTACTTC. Its protein product is CASSLQGAYEQYF.